This TCR beta chain was obtained from a study of blood T cell repertoires in COVID-19. Study details: The United States, Italy and Spain were the sources of the acute and convalescent COVID-19 samples.

This CDR3 has 15 amino acids. CDR1 and CDR2 from the germline V gene are SGHRS and YFSETQ. Trimming pared 4 bases from V and 0 bases from J, leaving 13 bases between. This table comes from immunoSEQ multiplex PCR, and its TCRdb copy is limited to in-frame clones, with some not included. The sample includes some 87,000 clones, around four fifths seen only once; the top ten take 10% to 15%. The chain combines TRBV5-1 with TRBJ1-1; D ambiguous. The clonotype was recovered from a human donor in a cohort sampled during active COVID-19. Sequenced: peripheral blood. Here the CDR3 DNA reads TGCGCCAGCAGCCCTGGTTCTACCTTGAACACTGAAGCTTTCTTT. Residues: CASSPGSTLNTEAFF.